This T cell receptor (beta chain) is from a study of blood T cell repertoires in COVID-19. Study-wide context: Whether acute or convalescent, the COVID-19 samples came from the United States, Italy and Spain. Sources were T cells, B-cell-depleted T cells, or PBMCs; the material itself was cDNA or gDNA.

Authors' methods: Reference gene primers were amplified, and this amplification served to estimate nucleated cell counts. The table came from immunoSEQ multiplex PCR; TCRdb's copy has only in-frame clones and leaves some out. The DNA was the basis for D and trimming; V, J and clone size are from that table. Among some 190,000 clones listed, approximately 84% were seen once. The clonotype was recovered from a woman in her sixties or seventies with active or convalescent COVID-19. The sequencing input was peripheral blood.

CDR3 loop: CAGTGGYRGSYNEQFF. The CDR3 bases are TGTGCCGGGACAGGGGGCTATCGAGGTTCCTACAATGAGCAGTTCTTC. V and J are TRBV30 and TRBJ2-1, with 12 bases identical to TRBD1. V lost 8 bases and J lost 1; bases outside the gene matches: 9. This CDR3 is built from 16 residues. In germline, CDR1 is GTSNPN, CDR2 SVGIG (reference sequence).